This T cell receptor beta chain was documented in a study of cytomegalovirus exposure and HLA in healthy donors. Study outcomes and limitations: Some V segments (TRBV6-2 and TRBV6-3 among them) were excluded as indistinguishable. Segments of the TCR beta V type were, in most cases, productive about 87% or about 30% of the time in an earlier analysis.

Trimming removed 5 bases at V and 10 bases at J, with 9 bases between. The CDR3 extends over 12 amino acids. Germline V CDR1 and CDR2: LNHNV, YYDKDF (reference sequence). PCR was performed using 60 Vbeta and 13 Jbeta primers. Assay: immunoSEQ multiplex PCR; the TCRdb copy retains only in-frame clones and omits some. Altogether fewer than 200,000 clones are present, almost 85% being singletons, with the ten largest covering approximately 0.47%. To note about this clone: What it recognizes is unknown.

The source of this sequence is a woman between 45 and 65 years old in good health and CMV-seronegative. Sequencing used PBMCs. The chain employs TRBV15 and TRBJ1-6; D is ambiguous. The CDR3 nucleotides read TGTGCCACCAGCCCCCACCGGTCACCCCTCCACTTT. Translated, it gives CATSPHRSPLHF.